Presented here are 10 T cell receptor beta chains from one specimen sequenced in a study of T-cell memory formation after mild COVID-19. TCRdb used MiXCR to reprocess the 5' RACE reads, holding one entry per CDR3 protein. The sample records 100,000 or so distinct CDR3 sequences, roughly 10% being singletons. What was sequenced was PBMCs or a T cell subset sorted from them (not recorded which). The receptors come from a man aged 18 to 29 who had mild COVID-19 (a few samples of this study predate the infection). Cell type and time point are not known.

The chain employs TRBV6-2 or TRBV6-3 and TRBJ1-6; TRBD1 is a possible D gene (5 bases). V lost 3 bases and J lost 4, with 16 bases in between. CDR3 length equals 17 residues. Germline loops: CDR1 MNHEY, CDR2 SVGEGT. The CDR3 coding sequence is TGTGCCAGCAGTTATCCGGCGTGGGACCTATATAATTCACCCCTCCACTTT. Protein: CASSYPAWDLYNSPLHF.

The V call is TRBV7-8, the J call TRBJ2-6; a possible D gene is TRBD1 (5 bases). Germline assignment: CDR1 SGHVS and CDR2 FQNEAQ. The CDR3 covers 15 residues. Trimming cost V 1 base and J 3 bases, with 7 bases left between them. CDR3 region: CASSLEGHGANVLTF. The CDR3 nucleotides read TGTGCCAGCAGCTTAGAGGGGCATGGGGCCAACGTCCTGACTTTC.

This clonotype was seen a handful of times. V and J are TRBV12-3 or TRBV12-4 and TRBJ2-3; D is possibly TRBD1 or TRBD2 (5 bases each). V was clipped by 4 bases and J by 1 base, with 9 bases between them. This CDR3 contains 14 residues. CDR3 in DNA: TGTGCCAGCAGTTATGGGACCGGCACAGATACGCAGTATTTT. Protein product: CASSYGTGTDTQYF.

This clonotype showed up just a few times. The rearrangement links TRBV7-9 to TRBJ1-1; maybe TRBD1 (6 bases). V dropped 1 base and J dropped 10 bases, with 16 bases sitting between them. The CDR3 length is 14 residues. Germline loops: CDR1 SEHNR, CDR2 FQNEAQ (reference sequence). CDR3 protein: CASSLVGGGLGAFF. In DNA form, the CDR3 reads TGTGCCAGCAGCTTAGTAGGGGGGGGACTTGGAGCTTTCTTT.

The genes are TRBV25-1 and TRBJ2-7; D gene ambiguous. Germline V gene data show CDR1 as MGHDK and CDR2 as SYGVNS. V was trimmed by 3 bases and J by 0 bases, leaving 15 bases between them. CDR3 length equals 16 residues. The CDR3 sequence: CASSDVRKKSSYEQYV. The CDR3 nucleotides are TGTGCCAGCAGTGATGTCCGGAAGAAGAGCTCCTACGAGCAGTACGTC.

This sequence joins TRBV7-2 and TRBJ1-1; no clear D. Germline V gene data show CDR1 as SGHTA and CDR2 as FQGNSA. Trimming removed 5 bases from V and 2 bases from J, with 9 bases in between. The CDR3 length is 13 residues. CDR3 sequence: CASSRALNTEAFF. The CDR3, as DNA: TGTGCCAGCAGCCGGGCCCTAAACACTGAAGCTTTCTTT. Variable domain in full (rest from reference TRBV7-2 and TRBJ1-1): GAGVSQSPSNKVTEKGKDVELRCDPISGHTALYWYRQSLGQGLEFLIYFQGNSAPDKSGLPSDRFSAERTGGSVSTLTIQRTQQEDSAVYLCASSRALNTEAFFGQGTRLTVV.

Only a few counts were recorded for this clonotype. The chain uses TRBV5-1 and TRBJ2-1; TRBD1 might be the D (5 bases). The CDR3 extends over 14 amino acids. V lost 1 base and J lost 7, with 12 bases in between. Germline lookup yields CDR1 SGHRS and CDR2 YFSETQ. The CDR3 here is CASSLRQPVNEQFF. The CDR3 DNA reads TGCGCCAGCAGCTTGCGACAGCCAGTTAATGAGCAGTTCTTC.

The DNA for the CDR3 is TGTGCCAGCAGTCTTTGGGGAGCGGGGGGTCACGGCACAGATACGCAGTATTTT. This translates into CASSLWGAGGHGTDTQYF. The chain employs TRBV12-3 or TRBV12-4 and TRBJ2-3; 9 nucleotides align to TRBD2. The CDR3 sequence is 18 residues long. J was trimmed by 1 base and V by 5 bases; bases with no gene match: 13.

The V gene is TRBV5-1, the J gene TRBJ2-1; D might be TRBD1 or TRBD2, each matching 5 bases. With 2 bases removed from V and 8 bases from J, the gap between germline ends came to 17 bases. In germline, CDR1 is SGHRS, CDR2 YFSETQ. The CDR3 covers 15 residues. CDR3 sequence (DNA): TGCGCCAGCAGCTTTACGAGGGGCGTTAGCGATGAGCAGTTCTTC. Residues: CASSFTRGVSDEQFF.

This clonotype was seen ten or more times. The rearrangement joins TRBV29-1 to TRBJ1-2; the D gene is possibly TRBD1 (5 bases). V lost 6 bases, J lost 3 bases, and 14 bases lay in between. Germline loops: CDR1 SQVTM, CDR2 ANQGSEA. This CDR3 region has 13 residues. CDR3 sequence reads: CSVATVGDYGYTF. CDR3 coding DNA: TGCAGCGTAGCGACGGTAGGGGACTATGGCTACACCTTC.